This T cell receptor (beta chain) was captured in a study of vaccination effects on CD4 cells after COVID-19. The assay was immunoSEQ multiplex PCR, and TCRdb's table has in-frame clones only and misses some. The table includes around 45,000 clones, around 76% detected once. On this clone itself: The antigen remains undetermined.

CDR3 length: 13 residues. V gave up 5 bases and J gave up 2 bases, with 7 bases separating them. Per the germline V gene, CDR1 is LNHDA and CDR2 is SQIVND (reference sequence). A 10-day culture period preceded the isolation of CD4+ T cells. The sequencing used CD4+ T cells from PBMCs cultured without peptide, collected before COVID-19 vaccination. The chain uses TRBV19 and TRBJ1-5; D is perhaps TRBD1 (5 bases). The clonotype originates from a human donor who had a prior SARS-CoV-2 infection. The CDR3 nucleotides read TGTGCCAGTAGTGTCAGGGGCAATCAGCCCCAGCATTTT. Translating gives CASSVRGNQPQHF.